Sequencing of this TCR beta chain was carried out in a study of blood T cells in healthy people across ages. General observations from the study: Researchers said unsorted PBMCs prevented a conclusive naive versus antigen-experienced comparison.

Primed by a sample-barcoded 5' primer and a J-beta primer mix, a second PCR proceeded for about 7 to 11 cycles. Every cDNA molecule carried a tag from a template-switch adaptor bearing 12 random nucleotides. Paired-end reads containing CDR3 totaled no fewer than 2.5 million for each sample. TCRdb used MiXCR to reprocess the 5' RACE reads, holding one entry per CDR3 protein. The table shows about 1.6 million distinct CDR3 sequences, with 30% to 40% occurring only once. On this clonotype itself: Its antigen is unknown.

This TCR was sampled from a woman under 40 in good health. Sequencing used blood.

CDR3 amino acids: CASSRTSGKSYEQYF. The CDR3, as DNA: TGTGCCAGCAGCCGGACTAGCGGGAAGTCCTACGAGCAGTACTTC. The chain carries TRBV28 and TRBJ2-7; the match to TRBD2 covers 12 bases. From germline, CDR1 is MDHEN and CDR2 SYDVKM. J gave up 1 base and V 6 bases, and 4 bases lay outside the gene matches. The CDR3 is 15 amino acids.